This T cell receptor beta chain was obtained from a study of T-cell memory formation after mild COVID-19. Study context: The two donors had largely donor-specific TCR clusters.

TCRdb passed the 5' RACE reads through MiXCR, listing each CDR3 protein once. Of 60,000 to 65,000 distinct CDR3 sequences in the sample, 9.3% were seen once. The CDR3 sequence is 12 residues long. Germline V gene lookup returns CDR1 KGHSH and CDR2 LQKENI. V was cut by 5 bases and J by 7 bases, with 9 bases left in between. Sequencing was performed on PBMCs or a T cell subset sorted from them (not recorded which). The rearrangement joins TRBV18 to TRBJ2-1; a possible D gene is TRBD2 (5 bases). The clonotype was recovered from a man between 18 and 29 years old who had mild COVID-19 (a few samples of this study predate the infection). Cell type and time point are not known. In nucleotides, the CDR3 is TGTGCCAGCTCAAATCGAGGGAATGAGCAGTTCTTC. It is translated as CASSNRGNEQFF.